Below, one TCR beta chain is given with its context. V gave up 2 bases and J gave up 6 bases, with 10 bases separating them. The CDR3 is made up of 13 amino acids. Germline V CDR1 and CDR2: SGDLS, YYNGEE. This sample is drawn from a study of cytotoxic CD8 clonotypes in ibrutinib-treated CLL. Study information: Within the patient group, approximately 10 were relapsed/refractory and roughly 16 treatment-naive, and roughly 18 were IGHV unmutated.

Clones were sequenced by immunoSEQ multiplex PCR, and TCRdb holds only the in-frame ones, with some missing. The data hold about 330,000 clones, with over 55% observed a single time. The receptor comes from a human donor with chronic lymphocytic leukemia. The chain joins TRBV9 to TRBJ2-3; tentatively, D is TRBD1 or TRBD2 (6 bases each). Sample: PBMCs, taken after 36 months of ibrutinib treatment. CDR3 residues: CASSVGGMDTQYF. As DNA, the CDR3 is TGTGCCAGCAGCGTCGGGGGCATGGATACGCAGTATTTT.